The rows below give T cell receptor beta chains drawn from one sample of a study of blood T cell repertoires in COVID-19. Some clones are missing from TCRdb's copy, which holds only in-frame ones; the method was immunoSEQ multiplex PCR. The repertoire holds 220,000 or so clones, 90% seen once, with roughly 16% in the top ten. The sample consisted of PBMCs or T cells enriched from blood (not recorded which). These receptors originate from a young man who had been exposed to COVID-19. The CDR3 runs from the conserved cysteine through the conserved F or W. D genes are given only for firm matches. Expanded clones get a size class; other rows say once, few or many, or leave the size out.

len,j_gene,v_gene,d_gene,abundance,CDR3aa,CDR3nt
13,TRBJ1-1,TRBV25-1,TRBD1,-,CASSVRDRDEAFF,TGTGCCAGCAGTGTTCGGGACAGAGATGAAGCTTTCTTT
12,TRBJ2-7,TRBV12-3/TRBV12-4,-,-,CASSLKSYEQYF,TGTGCCAGCAGTTTAAAGAGCTACGAGCAGTACTTC
13,TRBJ2-1,TRBV6-5,-,-,CASSYLGRTEQFF,TGTGCCAGCAGTTATCTAGGGAGGACTGAGCAGTTCTTC
13,TRBJ1-5,TRBV2,-,-,CASRFSLEQPQHF,TGTGCCAGCAGATTCTCCCTGGAGCAGCCCCAGCATTTT
14,TRBJ1-5,TRBV30,-,-,CAWEGGAGNQPQHF,TGTGCCTGGGAAGGCGGTGCAGGGAACCAGCCCCAGCATTTT
14,TRBJ1-2,TRBV7-9,TRBD1,once,CASSLVGQGVGYTF,TGTGCCAGCAGCTTAGTAGGACAGGGCGTCGGCTACACCTTC
14,TRBJ2-7,TRBV18,TRBD1,-,CASSLGQVGYEQYF,TGTGCCAGCTCTCTTGGACAGGTAGGGTACGAGCAGTACTTC
11,TRBJ1-2,TRBV20-1,TRBD1,few,CSGQGGYGYTF,TGCAGTGGACAGGGTGGCTATGGCTACACCTTC
14,TRBJ2-2,TRBV19,-,-,CASTSSADTGELFF,TGTGCCAGTACCAGCTCAGCGGACACCGGGGAGCTGTTTTTT
15,TRBJ1-4,TRBV29-1,TRBD1,-,CSVAGTGGFGEKLFF,TGCAGCGTCGCCGGGACAGGGGGCTTTGGGGAAAAACTGTTTTTT
12,TRBJ1-1,TRBV6-2/TRBV6-3,-,-,CASSSGEAEAFF,TGTGCCAGCAGTTCGGGGGAGGCTGAAGCTTTCTTT
12,TRBJ2-5,TRBV11-3,-,-,CASSRRGETQYF,TGTGCCAGCAGCCGGAGAGGAGAGACCCAGTACTTC
14,TRBJ2-5,TRBV30,-,-,CAWSPGGIQETQYF,TGTGCCTGGAGCCCCGGAGGGATCCAAGAGACCCAGTACTTC
16,TRBJ1-1,TRBV7-2,TRBD1,-,CASSMGQGVLNTEAFF,TGTGCCAGCAGCATGGGACAGGGGGTATTGAACACTGAAGCTTTCTTT
12,TRBJ1-1,TRBV3-1/TRBV3-2,-,-,CASSQSRTEAFF,TGTGCCAGCAGCCAAAGCCGTACTGAAGCTTTCTTT
17,TRBJ2-3,TRBV2,TRBD2,-,CASSDGASGGRTDTQYF,TGTGCCAGCAGTGACGGAGCTAGCGGGGGGCGGACAGATACGCAGTATTTT
17,TRBJ2-2,TRBV5-1,-,-,CASSLGEMGPGTGELFF,TGCGCCAGCAGCTTGGGCGAGATGGGGCCAGGGACCGGGGAGCTGTTTTTT
17,TRBJ2-7,TRBV18,-,-,CASSPQGGSAGAYEQYF,TGTGCCAGCTCACCCCAAGGGGGTAGCGCGGGGGCATACGAGCAGTACTTC
16,TRBJ2-1,TRBV13,-,-,CASSPQLGSSYNEQFF,TGTGCCAGCAGCCCACAGCTGGGGAGCTCCTACAATGAGCAGTTCTTC
13,TRBJ1-5,TRBV6-5,-,few,CASSPRGNQPQHF,TGTGCCAGCAGTCCCAGGGGTAATCAGCCCCAGCATTTT
16,TRBJ2-1,TRBV3-1/TRBV3-2,TRBD2,once,CASSFSGGATYNEQFF,TGTGCCAGCAGCTTTAGCGGGGGGGCAACCTACAATGAGCAGTTCTTC
15,TRBJ1-2,TRBV12-5,TRBD1,-,CASGLGRTGDYGYTF,TGTGCTAGTGGTTTGGGAAGGACAGGGGACTATGGCTACACCTTC
14,TRBJ1-2,TRBV25-1,TRBD1,-,CASSITGVNYGYTF,TGTGCCAGCAGTATCACAGGGGTAAACTATGGCTACACCTTC
15,TRBJ2-5,TRBV7-8,-,-,CASSLRWLVEETQYF,TGTGCCAGCAGCTTAAGGTGGCTAGTGGAAGAGACCCAGTACTTC
13,TRBJ1-2,TRBV28,-,-,CASSLPGRAGYTF,TGTGCCAGCAGTTTACCGGGCAGGGCTGGCTACACCTTC
12,TRBJ2-7,TRBV12-3/TRBV12-4,TRBD2,-,CASSLWEGGQYF,TGTGCCAGCAGTTTATGGGAGGGAGGGCAGTACTTC
15,TRBJ2-2,TRBV11-2,TRBD2,-,CASSSLAGKTGELFF,TGTGCCAGCAGCTCATTAGCGGGCAAGACCGGGGAGCTGTTTTTT
16,TRBJ2-3,TRBV2,-,-,CASSAHRSPSTDTQYF,TGTGCCAGCAGTGCCCACAGAAGCCCTAGCACAGATACGCAGTATTTT
15,TRBJ1-6,TRBV4-3,TRBD1,-,CASSQQDRGGSPLHF,TGCGCCAGCAGCCAACAGGACAGGGGTGGTTCACCCCTCCACTTT
16,TRBJ1-6,TRBV6-5,TRBD1,-,CASSFTPGQGFSPLHF,TGTGCCAGCAGTTTCACCCCGGGACAGGGGTTTTCACCCCTCCACTTT
17,TRBJ2-3,TRBV6-2/TRBV6-3,TRBD2,-,CASSYISGGALTDTQYF,TGTGCCAGCAGTTACATTAGCGGGGGGGCCCTGACAGATACGCAGTATTTT
15,TRBJ1-4,TRBV30,TRBD1,-,CAWSVWDRGYEKLFF,TGTGCCTGGAGTGTATGGGACAGGGGGTACGAAAAACTGTTTTTT
15,TRBJ1-3,TRBV11-3,-,-,CASSLAIGAGNTIYF,TGTGCCAGCAGCTTAGCGATCGGGGCTGGAAACACCATATATTTT
14,TRBJ2-1,TRBV14,TRBD1,-,CASSEQGVYNEQFF,TGTGCCAGCAGCGAACAGGGGGTCTACAATGAGCAGTTCTTC
15,TRBJ2-3,TRBV6-4,TRBD1,-,CASSQTGLKTDTQYF,TGTGCCAGCAGTCAGACAGGGTTGAAAACAGATACGCAGTATTTT
19,TRBJ1-4,TRBV4-1,TRBD1,-,CASTEVPGTGIVRGKKLFF,TGCGCCAGCACCGAGGTCCCCGGGACAGGGATTGTTAGAGGGAAAAAACTGTTTTTT
17,TRBJ2-2,TRBV5-4,TRBD2,-,CASSQGLAGDGTGELFF,TGTGCCAGCAGCCAGGGACTAGCGGGGGACGGCACCGGGGAGCTGTTTTTT
13,TRBJ1-1,TRBV19,TRBD1,-,CASKDRWGTEAFF,TGTGCCAGTAAGGACAGGTGGGGCACTGAAGCTTTCTTT
15,TRBJ1-6,TRBV18,-,-,CASSELGQHNSPLHF,TGTGCCAGCTCCGAACTAGGACAGCATAATTCACCCCTCCACTTT
15,TRBJ1-2,TRBV7-6,-,-,CASSPDSNPNYGYTF,TGTGCCAGCAGCCCTGACAGCAACCCAAACTATGGCTACACCTTC
16,TRBJ1-1,TRBV7-2,TRBD1,-,CASSSGQGGLNTEAFF,TGTGCCAGCAGCTCAGGACAGGGAGGCTTGAACACTGAAGCTTTCTTT
13,TRBJ1-1,TRBV6-5,-,-,CARYSGANTEAFF,TGTGCCAGATACTCTGGAGCGAACACTGAAGCTTTCTTT
13,TRBJ1-5,TRBV12-3/TRBV12-4,-,-,CASSLLANQPQHF,TGTGCCAGCAGTTTATTGGCAAATCAGCCCCAGCATTTT
13,TRBJ2-7,TRBV18,-,-,CASSPSTGVEQYF,TGTGCCAGCTCACCGTCAACGGGGGTCGAGCAGTACTTC
14,TRBJ2-2,TRBV5-6,-,-,CASSLGGPGGELFF,TGTGCCAGCAGCTTGGGGGGGCCCGGCGGGGAGCTGTTTTTT
15,TRBJ1-3,TRBV14,-,-,CASSQDWPGRHTIYF,TGTGCCAGCAGCCAAGATTGGCCAGGGCGACACACCATATATTTT
12,TRBJ1-2,TRBV7-9,-,-,CARSTLDYGYTF,TGTGCCAGATCCACTTTGGACTATGGCTACACCTTC